This TCR beta chain was documented in a study of blood T cell repertoires in COVID-19. Study as a whole: Donors in the United States, Italy and Spain gave samples during acute or convalescent COVID-19.

Methods used by the authors: Amplified reference gene primers provided the basis for estimating nucleated cell counts. Assay used: immunoSEQ multiplex PCR; TCRdb lists only in-frame clones, some missing. Clone size and the V and J calls come from that table; the DNA yielded D and trimming. There are under 250,000 clones in the sample; 85% to 90% occur only once, and 1.3% to 1.5% lies in the top ten. CDR1 is SGHAT, CDR2 FQNNGV, per germline. Trimming shortened V by 1 base and J by 4 bases, and 13 bases separated the two germline ends. The CDR3 sequence is 15 residues long. V is TRBV11-2 and J is TRBJ2-5; D is possibly TRBD2 (7 bases). This sequence originates from a man older than 75 with acute or convalescent COVID-19. What was sequenced was peripheral blood. This CDR3 reads CASSLVGGAGETQYF. In DNA form, the CDR3 reads TGTGCCAGCAGCTTAGTAGGGGGGGCCGGAGAGACCCAGTACTTC. The full variable domain, with the rest looked up from reference TRBV11-2 and TRBJ2-5, is EAGVAQSPRYKIIEKRQSVAFWCNPISGHATLYWYQQILGQGPKLLIQFQNNGVVDDSQLPKDRFSAERLKGVDSTLKIQPAKLEDSAVYLCASSLVGGAGETQYFGPGTRLLVL.